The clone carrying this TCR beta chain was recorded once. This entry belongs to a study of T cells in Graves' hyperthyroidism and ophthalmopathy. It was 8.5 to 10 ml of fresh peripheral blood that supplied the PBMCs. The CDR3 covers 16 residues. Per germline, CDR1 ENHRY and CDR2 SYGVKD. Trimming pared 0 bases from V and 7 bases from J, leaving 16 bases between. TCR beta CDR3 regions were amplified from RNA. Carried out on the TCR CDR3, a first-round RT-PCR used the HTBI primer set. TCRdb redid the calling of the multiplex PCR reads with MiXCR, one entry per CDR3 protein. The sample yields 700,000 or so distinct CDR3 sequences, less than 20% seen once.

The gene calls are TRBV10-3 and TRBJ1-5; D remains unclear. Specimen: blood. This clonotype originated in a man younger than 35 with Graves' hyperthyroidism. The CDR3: CAISESGPGSAQPQHF. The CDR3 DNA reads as TGTGCCATCAGTGAGTCAGGTCCGGGGTCTGCACAGCCCCAGCATTTT.